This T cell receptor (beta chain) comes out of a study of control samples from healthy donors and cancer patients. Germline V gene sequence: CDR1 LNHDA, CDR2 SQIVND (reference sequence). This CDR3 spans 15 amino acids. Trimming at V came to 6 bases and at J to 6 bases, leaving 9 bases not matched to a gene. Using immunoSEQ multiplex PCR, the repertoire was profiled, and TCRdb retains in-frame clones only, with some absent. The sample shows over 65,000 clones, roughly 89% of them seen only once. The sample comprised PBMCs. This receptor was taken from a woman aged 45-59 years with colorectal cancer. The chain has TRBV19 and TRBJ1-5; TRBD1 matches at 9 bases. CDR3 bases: TGTGCCAGTAGGATGGGACAGGGTATTTTTCAGCCCCAGCATTTT. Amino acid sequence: CASRMGQGIFQPQHF.